This T cell receptor beta chain was recovered during a study of CD8+ T cells in alopecia areata listed by TCRdb under 2018. Regarding the research as a whole: Treated patients were enrolled in an open-label pilot trial of oral tofacitinib at 5 to 10 mg twice daily for moderate-to-severe alopecia areata. Patients received tofacitinib for 6 to 18 months and were then followed off drug for 6 months to check for delayed response and recurrence. The SALT score, which quantifies the percentage of affected scalp surface area, was used to measure disease severity in treated patients. The study used high-throughput TCRbeta sequencing to examine T cell clonal expansion in alopecia areata, in both the C3H/HeJ mouse model and human patients. In humans, TCRbeta sequencing was performed on scalp tissue and on sorted CD4+ and CD8+ peripheral blood T cells from healthy controls and from patients with patchy or totalis/universalis alopecia areata. Biopsies were taken from tofacitinib-treated patients at baseline and again at 4 and 24 weeks into treatment, and several of those patients also had a later scalp biopsy. Scalp clonality was compared among normal scalp (n=4), patchy alopecia areata scalp (n=8), and alopecia totalis/universalis scalp (n=8). The RNA source kit depended on sample type: the PAXgene miRNA kit for fixed scalp, the miRNeasy kit for PBMCs, and the RNeasy kit for mouse skin. TCRbeta CDR3 regions were amplified by immunoSEQ multiplex PCR with 35 Vbeta forward and 13 Jbeta reverse primers.

What the research found in general, with its limitations: Because the treated cohort was small and included a single nonresponder, larger studies are needed to assess links between baseline CD8+ expansion and response. Resident alphabeta T cells in normal human skin are also sequenced, complicating scalp TCR repertoire analysis, unlike mouse skin dominated by gammadelta T cells. During tofacitinib treatment, many expanded lesional clones stuck around in both scalp and blood, and this persistence may partly explain why relapse happens after treatment is stopped. TCR sequences shared between patients were less clear than in mice, possibly partly because of HLA diversity in the patient population. Tofacitinib significantly decreased scalp clonality and the number of expanded CD8+ clones among the top 100 scalp clones. Higher clonality and more expanded CD8+ clones were observed in lesional scalp than in normal scalp, particularly in alopecia totalis/universalis, a finding suggestive of antigenic drive.

The time point label of this sample denotes: less than 25 weeks on oral tofacitinib. Per the publication, the treatment or condition label means: oral pan-JAK inhibitor, 5-10 mg twice daily. From alopecia areata patients, peripheral blood was collected along with lesional scalp punch biopsies. PBMCs were separated by density centrifugation and stained for CD3, CD4 and CD8, after which CD4+ and CD8+ T cells were sorted on a FACSAria. The CDR3 covers 13 residues, taking in both the cysteine and the phenylalanine. Left in the record is the CDR3 DNA by itself, 39 bases read in frame from the first base. The V and J ends are trimmed by 3 bases and 1 base, leaving 6 bases between them. The germline V gene supplies CDR1 SNHLY and CDR2 FYNNEI. For this clone: Its specific antigen is unknown. Within one base of it there is no much larger clone, and no base qualities were kept.

Library creation used the immunoSEQ multiplex PCR assay. To provide template for TCR sequencing, every sample had RNA extracted and reverse transcribed into cDNA. SuperScript III was used for first-strand cDNA synthesis, primed with a 2:1 mix of oligo-dT and random hexamers. A synthetic immune receptor repertoire was used to assess amplification bias, and residual bias was removed computationally. From the authors' description of their analysis: After raw reads were preprocessed to remove errors, the CDR3 was defined following IMGT conventions as running from the conserved cysteine to phenylalanine. Clonality was computed by normalizing Shannon entropy by log2 of the number of productive unique TCRs and subtracting the result from 1. Whether scalp clones were CD4 or CD8 was inferred by matching scalp TCRbeta sequences against CD4 and CD8 repertoires sorted from blood. TCRdb took over this immuneACCESS table, retaining in-frame rearrangements with V and J assigned. Such tables are incomplete; in checked studies, under half of the missing clones stem from an unresolved V gene, and the remainder is unexplained. Clone size and V and J calls were adopted from that table, with D and trimming inferred from the DNA. This sample lists under 350,000 clones; roughly 64% were detected once. The leading ten clones occupy less than 2% of the sample.

This clonotype originated in a human donor with alopecia areata. The sequences come from CD4+ T cells sorted from blood, collected at week 24, from a patient treated with tofacitinib. The chain joins TRBV2 to TRBJ1-1, with no reliable assignment of the D segment. The DNA sequence reads TGTGCCAGCAGTGACAGACCGAACACTGAAGCTTTCTTT. This translates into CASSDRPNTEAFF.